The 9 T cell receptor beta chains listed next were all sequenced from one sample in a study of shared clonotypes between healthy human individuals. The repertoire was sequenced with immunoSEQ multiplex PCR; TCRdb's copy has only in-frame clones and lacks some. The repertoire consists of 530,000 or so clones, with about 79% occurring once and the leading ten covering 9.5% to 15%. What was sequenced was PBMCs. Receptors were obtained from a woman in her thirties or forties in good health. Some clones in this sample may be carry-over from other donors' samples.

The chain carries TRBV2 and TRBJ1-4; D unresolved. Germline lookup yields CDR1 SNHLY and CDR2 FYNNEI. V was cut by 8 bases and J by 7 bases, with 11 bases left in between. The CDR3 has 12 amino acids. In DNA form, the CDR3 reads TGTGCCAGCTGCTTGTTGAGTGAAAAACTGTTTTTT. This gives the protein CASCLLSEKLFF.

CDR3: CASSLTAGVNTGELFF. CDR3 DNA sequence: TGTGCCAGCAGCTTAACAGCGGGAGTGAACACCGGGGAGCTGTTTTTT. The chain has TRBV7-3 and TRBJ2-2; TRBD2 matches 8 bases. CDR3 length: 16 amino acids. CDR1 and CDR2 from the germline V gene are SGHTA and FQGTGA. The trim removed 0 bases at V and 1 base at J, leaving 1 base unmatched.

The chain uses TRBV5-5 and TRBJ2-3, with TRBD2 identical over 13 bases. CDR1 and CDR2 (germline): SGHKS, YYEKEE (reference sequence). This CDR3 contains 17 residues. Germline trimming cut 4 bases from V and 2 bases from J; bases unmatched to any gene: 7. Here the CDR3 reads CASSQLTSGRATDTQYF. CDR3 sequence (DNA): TGTGCCAGCAGCCAGCTAACTAGCGGGAGGGCCACAGATACGCAGTATTTT.

J is TRBJ2-5 and V is TRBV9; D tentatively reads TRBD1 or TRBD2 (7 bases each). The length of the CDR3 is 15 residues. Trimming stripped 4 bases from V and 4 bases from J, with 17 bases between. The germline V gene encodes CDR1 SGDLS and CDR2 YYNGEE. The CDR3 loop reads CASSPRGGGLETQYF. Written as DNA, the CDR3 is TGTGCCAGCAGCCCCCGGGGAGGGGGCTTAGAGACCCAGTACTTC.

The chain recombines TRBV4-3 with TRBJ1-5; 8 nucleotides line up with TRBD1. CDR3 length: 14 amino acids. J gave up 5 bases and V 5 bases, and 5 bases lay outside the gene matches. From germline, CDR1 is LGHNA and CDR2 YSLEER. The CDR3 DNA reads as TGCGCCAGCAGCTCCGGACAGGGTTATCAGCCCCAGCATTTT. It yields the protein CASSSGQGYQPQHF.

This chain connects TRBV11-2 to TRBJ2-7; D gene uncertain. The ends were cut back, 5 bases at V and 6 bases at J, with 14 bases in the middle. Germline V gives CDR1 SGHAT, CDR2 FQNNGV. The CDR3 is 13 amino acids. The CDR3 nucleotides read TGTGCCAGCAGCCCTCTAGGGTTGGGCGAGCAGTACTTC. This gives the protein CASSPLGLGEQYF.

J is TRBJ2-7 and V is TRBV5-6, with 14 bases that match TRBD2. Germline trimming cut 4 bases from V and 2 bases from J; bases unmatched to any gene: 5. This CDR3 region has 16 residues. Germline CDR1 SGHDT, CDR2 YYEEEE. CDR3 amino acids: CASSRGLAGVAYEQYF. The CDR3 DNA follows: TGTGCCAGCAGCAGGGGACTAGCGGGAGTCGCCTACGAGCAGTACTTC. The variable domain in full, completed from reference TRBV5-6 and TRBJ2-7, reads DAGVTQSPTHLIKTRGQQVTLRCSPKSGHDTVSWYQQALGQGPQFIFQYYEEEERQRGNFPDRFSGHQFPNYSSELNVNALLLGDSALYLCASSRGLAGVAYEQYFGPGTRLTVT.

The rearrangement links TRBV27 to TRBJ2-2, with 12 bases lining up with TRBD1. The CDR3 totals 14 residues. With 7 bases clipped from V and 6 bases from J, the junction kept 3 bases outside the gene matches. Germline CDR1 and CDR2: MNHEY and SMNVEV (reference sequence). CDR3 bases: TGTGCCAGCACACGGGACAGGGGGCCCGGGGAGCTGTTTTTT. Translating it yields CASTRDRGPGELFF.

This clone was observed once. CDR3 nucleotide sequence: TGTGCCAGCAGCCCCGGGACTAGACCAGATACGCAGTATTTT. As protein: CASSPGTRPDTQYF. The chain couples TRBV27 to TRBJ2-3; 8 bases map to TRBD2. This CDR3 contains 14 residues. J was trimmed by 4 bases and V by 6 bases; bases with no gene match: 6. Germline V lookup: CDR1 MNHEY, CDR2 SMNVEV (reference sequence).